A single sample is the source of the 18 T cell receptor beta chains below, sequenced in a study of cytomegalovirus exposure and HLA in healthy donors. A multiplex PCR was run with 60 Vbeta primers and 13 Jbeta primers. Clones were sequenced by immunoSEQ multiplex PCR, and TCRdb holds only the in-frame ones, with some missing. The top ten hold around 8.8% of the sample, which has around 140,000 clones, approximately 82% seen once. Sequencing input: PBMCs. The source is a woman aged 55-70 years in good health and CMV-seropositive.

The chain uses TRBV7-3 and TRBJ2-7, with 7 positions matching TRBD1. This CDR3 is 17 amino acids long. Germline assignment: CDR1 SGHTA and CDR2 FQGTGA. V was pared by 2 bases and J by 0 bases, with 10 bases of the junction left unmatched. The CDR3 loop is CASSLPQKDRFSYEQYF. The CDR3 nucleotides read TGTGCCAGCAGCTTACCACAAAAGGACAGGTTCTCCTACGAGCAGTACTTC.

The chain couples TRBV7-3 to TRBJ2-1, with D hard to call. V dropped 2 bases and J dropped 0 bases, with 5 bases sitting between them. The CDR3 runs to 14 residues. CDR1 and CDR2 (germline): SGHTA, FQGTGA. The CDR3: CASSLGSSYNEQFF. The CDR3 DNA reads TGTGCCAGCAGCTTAGGTAGCTCCTACAATGAGCAGTTCTTC.

The CDR3 region has the DNA TGTGCCAGCAGCTTAGAACAAGGGAGGGATGAGCAGTTCTTC. Translated: CASSLEQGRDEQFF. The chain has TRBV7-8 and TRBJ2-1, with TRBD2 matching over 7 bases. CDR3 length equals 14 residues. The V and J ends lost 1 base and 8 bases, in that order; junction bases with no gene match: 5. Germline V gene lookup returns CDR1 SGHVS and CDR2 FQNEAQ.

The rearrangement joins TRBV5-1 to TRBJ2-7; 9 nucleotides line up with TRBD1. CDR1 is SGHRS, CDR2 YFSETQ, per germline. The CDR3 totals 17 residues. Losses at the gene ends were 6 bases for V and 2 bases for J; bases not matched to a gene: 15. CDR3 in amino acids: CASKTGGETTRTYEQYF. DNA for the CDR3: TGCGCCAGCAAAACAGGGGGCGAGACGACACGGACCTACGAGCAGTACTTC. Full variable domain (outside the CDR3, taken from reference TRBV5-1 and TRBJ2-7): KAGVTQTPRYLIKTRGQQVTLSCSPISGHRSVSWYQQTPGQGLQFLFEYFSETQRNKGNFPGRFSGRQFSNSRSEMNVSTLELGDSALYLCASKTGGETTRTYEQYFGPGTRLTVT.

V gene TRBV5-1 combines with J gene TRBJ2-3; 10 nucleotides agree with TRBD2. The CDR3 runs to 15 residues. Unmatched junction bases numbered 5, after V lost 3 bases and J lost 4 bases. The V gene's germline CDR1 is SGHRS and CDR2 YFSETQ. This chain's CDR3 is CASSWSGRAADTQYF. The DNA for the CDR3 is TGCGCCAGCAGCTGGAGCGGGAGGGCCGCAGATACGCAGTATTTT.

Here the CDR3 DNA reads TGTGCCAGCAGTGTACTAGCGGGGTCGGGAAATGAGCAGTTCTTC. Its protein is CASSVLAGSGNEQFF. The V and J genes are TRBV6-1 and TRBJ2-1; TRBD2 matches 10 bases. Germline V gives CDR1 MNHNS, CDR2 SASEGT. Trimming cost V 4 bases and J 7 bases; bases outside gene matches: 7. The CDR3 is made up of 15 amino acids.

CDR3 sequence: CASSQSVRNSNQPQHF. CDR3 DNA: TGCGCCAGCAGTCAATCTGTTAGAAATAGCAATCAGCCCCAGCATTTT. This sequence joins TRBV23-1 and TRBJ1-5; the D is unclear. TRBV23-1 is designated an ORF whose function remains uncertain. V was trimmed by 0 bases and J by 0 bases, leaving 9 bases between them. The CDR3 covers 16 residues.

The rearrangement uses TRBV4-3 and TRBJ2-5; D remains ambiguous. The germline V gene encodes CDR1 LGHNA and CDR2 YSLEER. The CDR3 is 15 amino acids. Deletions cut 1 base from V and 2 bases from J, with 11 bases between. The DNA of the CDR3 is TGCGCCAGCAGCCAAGGCGCCACAGCACAAGAGACCCAGTACTTC. This sequence encodes CASSQGATAQETQYF.

This clone was seen ten or more times. The chain couples TRBV10-3 to TRBJ2-7; 7 nucleotides align to TRBD2. J lost 3 bases, V lost 0 bases, and 5 bases had no gene match. The CDR3 loop spans 15 amino acids. From germline, CDR1 is ENHRY and CDR2 SYGVKD. CDR3 coding DNA: TGTGCCATCAGTGAGTCAGGGAGCGGGGACTACGAGCAGTACTTC. Residues: CAISESGSGDYEQYF.

The V and J genes are TRBV7-2 and TRBJ2-3; D uncertain. The CDR3 has 16 amino acids. The V gene's germline CDR1 is SGHTA and CDR2 FQGNSA. Trimming pared 4 bases from V and 6 bases from J, leaving 20 bases between. This chain's CDR3 is CASSSPSQAILDTQYF. In nucleotides, the CDR3 is TGTGCCAGCAGCTCCCCCTCCCAAGCGATCCTGGATACGCAGTATTTT.

Of note for this clone: Distinct nucleotide sequences in the sample also encode this CDR3. The chain has TRBV7-9 and TRBJ2-5, with 12 bases lining up with TRBD1. In germline, CDR1 is SEHNR, CDR2 FQNEAQ (reference sequence). There are 14 residues in the CDR3. V was pared by 5 bases and J by 4 bases, with 2 bases of the junction left unmatched. The CDR3 region is CASSRDRGRETQYF. CDR3 in DNA: TGTGCCAGCAGCCGGGACAGGGGGCGAGAGACCCAGTACTTC.

This clone was seen once. This rearrangement joins TRBV28 to TRBJ2-5; TRBD1 matches 7 bases. The CDR3 is 16 residues long. Germline lookup yields CDR1 MDHEN and CDR2 SYDVKM. V trimming: 6 bases; J trimming: 4 bases; junction bases outside the gene matches: 14. The CDR3 region has the DNA TGTGCCAGCAGCCCCGCATATATGACAGGGACAGAGACCCAGTACTTC. As protein: CASSPAYMTGTETQYF.

The rearrangement links TRBV10-2 to TRBJ2-2; TRBD2 aligns across 7 bases. With 4 bases clipped from V and 6 bases from J, the junction kept 11 bases outside the gene matches. CDR3 length equals 16 residues. The germline gives CDR1 WSHSY, CDR2 SAAADI. CDR3: CASSALGGGRAGELFF. Here the CDR3 DNA reads TGCGCCAGCAGTGCGTTGGGGGGAGGGCGAGCCGGGGAGCTGTTTTTT.

This chain connects TRBV5-1 to TRBJ2-7, with D tentatively TRBD2 (5 bases). V lost 4 bases, J lost 5 bases, and 10 bases lay in between. This CDR3 has 12 residues. Germline CDR1 and CDR2: SGHRS and YFSETQ. In nucleotides, the CDR3 is TGCGCCAGCAGCCACCCCGGGGACGAGCAGTACTTC. Its protein is CASSHPGDEQYF.

This clone turned up a few times. For the CDR3, the DNA is TGTGCCAGCTCACCTCCAGGGACTAGCGAGTACAATGAGCAGTTCTTC. Translating gives CASSPPGTSEYNEQFF. This chain links TRBV18 with TRBJ2-1, with TRBD2 matching 10 bases. The CDR3 is 16 residues long. With 3 bases clipped from V and 4 bases from J, the junction kept 6 bases outside the gene matches. Germline loops: CDR1 KGHSH, CDR2 LQKENI.

This sequence joins TRBV28 and TRBJ2-1, with 8 nucleotides matching TRBD2. Trimming cost V 10 bases and J 9 bases; bases outside gene matches: 14. There are 14 residues in the CDR3. Germline values: CDR1 MDHEN, CDR2 SYDVKM. The CDR3 DNA follows: TGTGCCACTGGGGAAGCGGGAGATTGGATTGAGCAGTTCTTC. Protein product: CATGEAGDWIEQFF.

V is TRBV15 and J is TRBJ2-5, with 10 bases matching TRBD2. CDR3 length: 16 amino acids. V lost 0 bases and J lost 5; bases outside the gene matches: 6. The germline V gene has CDR1 LNHNV and CDR2 YYDKDF (reference sequence). CDR3 in amino acids: CATSRETSGKLETQYF. DNA of the CDR3: TGTGCCACCAGCAGAGAAACTAGCGGGAAATTGGAGACCCAGTACTTC.

The chain recombines TRBV9 with TRBJ2-2; D ambiguous. The V gene lost 0 bases and the J gene lost 6 bases, with 9 bases spanning the gap. The CDR3 is 14 residues long. In germline, CDR1 is SGDLS, CDR2 YYNGEE. The CDR3 DNA reads as TGTGCCAGCAGCGTAGACCCGGGTCCCGGGGAGCTGTTTTTT. Translating gives CASSVDPGPGELFF.